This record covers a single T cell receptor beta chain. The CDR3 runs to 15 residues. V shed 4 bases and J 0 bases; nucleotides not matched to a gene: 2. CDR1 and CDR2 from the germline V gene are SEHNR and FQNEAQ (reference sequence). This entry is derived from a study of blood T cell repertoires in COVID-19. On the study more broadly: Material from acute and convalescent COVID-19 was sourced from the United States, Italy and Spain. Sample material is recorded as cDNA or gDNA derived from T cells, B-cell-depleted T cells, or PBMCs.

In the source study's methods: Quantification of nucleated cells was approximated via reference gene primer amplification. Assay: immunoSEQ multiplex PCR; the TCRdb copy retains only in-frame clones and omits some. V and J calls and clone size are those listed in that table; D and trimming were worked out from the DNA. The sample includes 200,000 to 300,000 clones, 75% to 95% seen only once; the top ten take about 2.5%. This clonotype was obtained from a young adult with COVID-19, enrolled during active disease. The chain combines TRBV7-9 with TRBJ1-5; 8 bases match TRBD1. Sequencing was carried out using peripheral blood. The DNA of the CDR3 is TGTGCCAGCAGCTCGACAGGGGATAGCAATCAGCCCCAGCATTTT. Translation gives CASSSTGDSNQPQHF.